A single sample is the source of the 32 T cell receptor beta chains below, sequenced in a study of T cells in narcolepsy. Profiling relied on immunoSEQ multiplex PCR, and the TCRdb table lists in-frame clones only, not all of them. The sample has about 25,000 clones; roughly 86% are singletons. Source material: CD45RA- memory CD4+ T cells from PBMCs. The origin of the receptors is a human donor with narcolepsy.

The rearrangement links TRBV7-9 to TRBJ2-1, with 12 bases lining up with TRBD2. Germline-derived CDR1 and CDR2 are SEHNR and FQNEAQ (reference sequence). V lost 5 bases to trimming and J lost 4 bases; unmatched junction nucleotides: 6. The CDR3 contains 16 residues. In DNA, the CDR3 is TGTGCCAGCAGCCCTCTGGGGACTAGCGGGTACAATGAGCAGTTCTTC. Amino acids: CASSPLGTSGYNEQFF.

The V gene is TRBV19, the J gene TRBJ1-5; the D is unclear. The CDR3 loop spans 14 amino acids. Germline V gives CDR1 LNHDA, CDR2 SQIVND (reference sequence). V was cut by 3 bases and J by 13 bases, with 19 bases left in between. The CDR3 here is CASSISGNEGSQHF. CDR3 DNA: TGTGCCAGTAGTATCTCTGGGAACGAAGGCTCGCAGCATTTT.

In DNA form, the CDR3 reads TGTGCCAGCAGCTTAGGTGTGGCGGTTACCTCCTACGAGCAGTACTTC. Translated, it gives CASSLGVAVTSYEQYF. The rearrangement links TRBV7-8 to TRBJ2-7, with unresolved D. Trimming pared 1 base from V and 0 bases from J, leaving 13 bases between. Germline V lookup: CDR1 SGHVS, CDR2 FQNEAQ. This CDR3 region has 16 residues.

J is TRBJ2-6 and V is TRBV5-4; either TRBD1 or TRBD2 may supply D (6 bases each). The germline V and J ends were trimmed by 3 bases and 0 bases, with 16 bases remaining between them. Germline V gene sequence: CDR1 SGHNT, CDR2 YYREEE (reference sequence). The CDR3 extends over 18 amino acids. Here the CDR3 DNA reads TGTGCCAGCAGCTCCCCGACCGGGGGCATCTCTGGGGCCAACGTCCTGACTTTC. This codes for CASSSPTGGISGANVLTF.

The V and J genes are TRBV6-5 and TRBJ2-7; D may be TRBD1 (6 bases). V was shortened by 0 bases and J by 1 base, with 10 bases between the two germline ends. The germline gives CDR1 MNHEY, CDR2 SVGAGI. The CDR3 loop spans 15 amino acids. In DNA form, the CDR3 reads TGTGCCAGCAGTTACTCTCGGACAGCATCCTACGAGCAGTACTTC. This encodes CASSYSRTASYEQYF.

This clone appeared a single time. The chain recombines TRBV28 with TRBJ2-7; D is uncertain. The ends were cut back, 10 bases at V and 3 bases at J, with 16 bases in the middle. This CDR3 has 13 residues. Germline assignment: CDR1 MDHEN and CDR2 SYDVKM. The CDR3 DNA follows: TGTGCCACCCGGACGGGTTTGTTCTACGAGCAGTACTTC. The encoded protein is CATRTGLFYEQYF.

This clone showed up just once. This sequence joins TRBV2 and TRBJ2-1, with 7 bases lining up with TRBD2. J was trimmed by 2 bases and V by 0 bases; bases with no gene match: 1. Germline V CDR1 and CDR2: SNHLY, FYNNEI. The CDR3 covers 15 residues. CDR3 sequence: CASSEAGGPYNEQFF. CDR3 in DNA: TGTGCCAGCAGTGAAGCGGGAGGGCCCTACAATGAGCAGTTCTTC.

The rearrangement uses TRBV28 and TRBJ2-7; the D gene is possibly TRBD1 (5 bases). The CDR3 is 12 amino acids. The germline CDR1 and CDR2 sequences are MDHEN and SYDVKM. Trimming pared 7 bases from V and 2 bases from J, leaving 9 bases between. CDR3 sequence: CASTGKAYEQYF. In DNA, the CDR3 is TGTGCCAGCACAGGGAAGGCCTACGAGCAGTACTTC.

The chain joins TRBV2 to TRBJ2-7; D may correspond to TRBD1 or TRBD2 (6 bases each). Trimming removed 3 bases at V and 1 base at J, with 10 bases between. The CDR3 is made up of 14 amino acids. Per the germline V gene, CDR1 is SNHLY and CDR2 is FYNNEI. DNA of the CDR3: TGTGCCAGCAGTGAGGGGGGCAGGTCCTACGAGCAGTACTTC. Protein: CASSEGGRSYEQYF. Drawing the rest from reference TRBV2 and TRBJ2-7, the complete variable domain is EPEVTQTPSHQVTQMGQEVILRCVPISNHLYFYWYRQILGQKVEFLVSFYNNEISEKSEIFDDQFSVERPDGSNFTLKIRSTKLEDSAMYFCASSEGGRSYEQYFGPGTRLTVT.

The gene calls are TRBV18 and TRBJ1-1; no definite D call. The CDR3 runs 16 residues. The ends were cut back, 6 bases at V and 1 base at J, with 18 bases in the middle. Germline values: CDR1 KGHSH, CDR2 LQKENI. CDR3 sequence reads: CASSMTGSVWNTEAFF. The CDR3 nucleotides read TGTGCCAGCTCCATGACGGGATCGGTTTGGAACACTGAAGCTTTCTTT.

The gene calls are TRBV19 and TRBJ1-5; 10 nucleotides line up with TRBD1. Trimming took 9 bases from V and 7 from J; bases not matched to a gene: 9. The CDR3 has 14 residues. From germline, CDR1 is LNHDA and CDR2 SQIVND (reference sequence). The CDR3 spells CASIGTGERQPQHF. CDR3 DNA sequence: TGTGCCAGCATTGGGACAGGGGAACGGCAGCCCCAGCATTTT.

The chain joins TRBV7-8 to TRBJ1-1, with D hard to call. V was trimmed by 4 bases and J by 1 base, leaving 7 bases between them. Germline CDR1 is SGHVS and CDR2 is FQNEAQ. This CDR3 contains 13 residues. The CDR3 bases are TGTGCCAGCAGCTCCGATAGGAACACTGAAGCTTTCTTT. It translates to CASSSDRNTEAFF.

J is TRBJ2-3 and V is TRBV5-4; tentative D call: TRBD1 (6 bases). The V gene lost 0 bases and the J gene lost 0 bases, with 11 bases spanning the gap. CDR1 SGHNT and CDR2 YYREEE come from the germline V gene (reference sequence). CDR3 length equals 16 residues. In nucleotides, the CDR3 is TGTGCCAGCAGCTTGGGTGTCAGGGGAAGCACAGATACGCAGTATTTT. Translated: CASSLGVRGSTDTQYF.

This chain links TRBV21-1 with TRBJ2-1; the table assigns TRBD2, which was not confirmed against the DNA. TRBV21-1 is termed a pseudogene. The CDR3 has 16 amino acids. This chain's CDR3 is CASSPWTSGPTKEQFF. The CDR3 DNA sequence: TGTGCCAGCAGCCCATGGACTAGCGGACCTACTAAGGAGCAGTTCTTC.

The CDR3 DNA reads TGTGCCAGCAGCTCGGACTCCGTTAGGACTGAAGCTTTCTTT. As protein: CASSSDSVRTEAFF. The chain recombines TRBV11-3 with TRBJ1-1; D is unresolved. Germline assignment: CDR1 SGHNT and CDR2 YENEEA. V lost 4 bases and J lost 5, with 14 bases in between. This CDR3 has 14 amino acids.

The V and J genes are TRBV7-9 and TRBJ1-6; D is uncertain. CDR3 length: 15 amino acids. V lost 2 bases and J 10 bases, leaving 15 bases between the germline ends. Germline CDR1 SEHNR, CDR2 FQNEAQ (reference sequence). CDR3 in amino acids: CASSLRSGKDSPLHF. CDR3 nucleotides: TGTGCCAGCAGCTTAAGGTCCGGAAAGGACTCACCCCTCCACTTT.

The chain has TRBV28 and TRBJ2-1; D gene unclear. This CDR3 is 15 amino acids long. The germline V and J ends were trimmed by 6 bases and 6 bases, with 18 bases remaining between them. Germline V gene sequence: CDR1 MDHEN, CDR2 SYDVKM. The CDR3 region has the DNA TGTGCCAGCAGCCGTGGGTTGGGTCCACTCAATGAGCAGTTCTTC. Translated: CASSRGLGPLNEQFF.

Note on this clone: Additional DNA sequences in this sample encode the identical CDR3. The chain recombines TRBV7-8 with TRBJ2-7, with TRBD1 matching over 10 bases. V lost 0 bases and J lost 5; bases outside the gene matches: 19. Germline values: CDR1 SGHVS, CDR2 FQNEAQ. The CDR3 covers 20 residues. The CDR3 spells CASSLALIGRGGQGLHEQYF. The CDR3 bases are TGTGCCAGCAGCTTAGCGCTAATCGGTCGTGGGGGACAGGGGCTCCACGAGCAGTACTTC.

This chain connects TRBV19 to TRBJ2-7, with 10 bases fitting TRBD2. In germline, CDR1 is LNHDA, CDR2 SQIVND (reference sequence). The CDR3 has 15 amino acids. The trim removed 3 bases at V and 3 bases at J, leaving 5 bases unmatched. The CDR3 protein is CASSMRAGGVYEQYF. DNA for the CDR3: TGTGCCAGTAGTATGAGAGCGGGAGGGGTCTACGAGCAGTACTTC.

DNA for the CDR3: TGTGCCAGCAGCTCCCAGACCTACGAGCAGTTCTTC. This gives the protein CASSSQTYEQFF. The V gene is TRBV7-8, the J gene TRBJ2-1; D is unresolved. CDR3 size: 12 residues. Germline V gene sequence: CDR1 SGHVS, CDR2 FQNEAQ. The V end was cut by 4 bases, the J end by 10 bases, with 11 bases between.

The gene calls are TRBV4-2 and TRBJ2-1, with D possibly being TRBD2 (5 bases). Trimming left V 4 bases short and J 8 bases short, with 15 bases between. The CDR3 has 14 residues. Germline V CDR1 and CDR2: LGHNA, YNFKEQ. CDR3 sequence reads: CASSLPGGPDEQFF. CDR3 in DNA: TGTGCCAGCAGCCTCCCCGGAGGACCGGATGAGCAGTTCTTC.

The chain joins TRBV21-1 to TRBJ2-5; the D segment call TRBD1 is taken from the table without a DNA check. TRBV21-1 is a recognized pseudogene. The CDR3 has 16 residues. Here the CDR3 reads CASSKGWDRVRETQYF. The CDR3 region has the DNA TGTGCCAGCAGCAAAGGGTGGGACAGGGTCCGAGAGACCCAGTACTTC.

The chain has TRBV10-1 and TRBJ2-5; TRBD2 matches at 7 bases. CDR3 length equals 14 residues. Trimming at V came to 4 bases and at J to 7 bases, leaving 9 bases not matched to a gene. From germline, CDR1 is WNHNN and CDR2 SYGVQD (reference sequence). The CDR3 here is CASSGPERGGTQYF. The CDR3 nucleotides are TGCGCCAGCAGTGGACCGGAGCGGGGAGGGACCCAGTACTTC.

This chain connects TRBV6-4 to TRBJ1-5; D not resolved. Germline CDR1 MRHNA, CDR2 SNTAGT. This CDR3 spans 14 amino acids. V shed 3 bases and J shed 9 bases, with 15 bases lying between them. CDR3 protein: CASSEGNGKGPQHF. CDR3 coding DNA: TGTGCCAGCAGTGAGGGGAATGGGAAGGGGCCCCAGCATTTT.

As DNA, the CDR3 is TGTGCCAGCAGCGTAGCTGGGAGATTAGAGACTGGGGGCTACACCTTC. Encoded protein: CASSVAGRLETGGYTF. V usage is TRBV9 and J usage is TRBJ1-2; D uncertain. The germline V gene encodes CDR1 SGDLS and CDR2 YYNGEE. Trimming took off 0 bases at V and 8 bases at J, with 20 bases between the two ends. The CDR3 contains 16 residues.

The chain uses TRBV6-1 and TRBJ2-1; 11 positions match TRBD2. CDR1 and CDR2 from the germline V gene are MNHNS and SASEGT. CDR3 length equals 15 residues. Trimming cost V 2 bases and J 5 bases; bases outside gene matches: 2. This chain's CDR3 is CASSEPGLADNEQFF. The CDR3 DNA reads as TGTGCCAGCAGTGAACCGGGACTAGCGGACAATGAGCAGTTCTTC.

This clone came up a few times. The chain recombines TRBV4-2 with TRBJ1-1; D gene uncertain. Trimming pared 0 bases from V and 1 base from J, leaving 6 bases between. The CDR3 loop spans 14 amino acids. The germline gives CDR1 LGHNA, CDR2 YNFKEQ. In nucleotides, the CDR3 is TGTGCCAGCAGCCAAGATAGAGGGAACACTGAAGCTTTCTTT. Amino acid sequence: CASSQDRGNTEAFF.

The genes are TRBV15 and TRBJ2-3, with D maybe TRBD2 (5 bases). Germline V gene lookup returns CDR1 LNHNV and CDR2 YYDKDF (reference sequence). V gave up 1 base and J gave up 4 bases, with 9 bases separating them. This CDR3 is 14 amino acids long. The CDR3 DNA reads TGTGCCACCAGCAGAGGAGGGAGCGCAGATACGCAGTATTTT. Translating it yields CATSRGGSADTQYF.

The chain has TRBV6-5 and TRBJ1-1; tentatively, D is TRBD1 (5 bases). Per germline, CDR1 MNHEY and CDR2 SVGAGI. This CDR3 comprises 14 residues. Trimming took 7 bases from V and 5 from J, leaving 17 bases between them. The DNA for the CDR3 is TGTGCCAGCACCCCCGTGCAGGGCCTGACTGAAGCTTTCTTT. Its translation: CASTPVQGLTEAFF.

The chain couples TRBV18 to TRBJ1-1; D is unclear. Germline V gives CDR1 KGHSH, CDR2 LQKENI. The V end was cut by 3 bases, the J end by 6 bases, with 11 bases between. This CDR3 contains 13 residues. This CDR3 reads CASSPGNEAEAFF. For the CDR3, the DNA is TGTGCCAGCTCACCGGGGAACGAGGCTGAAGCTTTCTTT.

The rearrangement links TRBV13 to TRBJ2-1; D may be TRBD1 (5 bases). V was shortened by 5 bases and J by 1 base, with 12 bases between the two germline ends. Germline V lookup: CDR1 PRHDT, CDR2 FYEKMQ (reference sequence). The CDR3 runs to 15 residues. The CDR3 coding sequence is TGTGCCAGCAGCCTCAGAAGGGGATCCTACAATGAGCAGTTCTTC. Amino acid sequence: CASSLRRGSYNEQFF. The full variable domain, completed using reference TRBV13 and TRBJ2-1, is AAGVIQSPRHLIKEKRETATLKCYPIPRHDTVYWYQQGPGQDPQFLISFYEKMQSDKGSIPDRFSAQQFSDYHSELNMSSLELGDSALYFCASSLRRGSYNEQFFGPGTRLTVL.

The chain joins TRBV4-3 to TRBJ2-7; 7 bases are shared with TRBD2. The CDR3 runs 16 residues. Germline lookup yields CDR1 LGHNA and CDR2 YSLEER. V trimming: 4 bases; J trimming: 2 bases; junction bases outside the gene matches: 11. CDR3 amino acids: CASSRKYGGGPYEQYF. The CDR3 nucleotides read TGCGCCAGCAGCCGGAAATACGGCGGGGGACCCTACGAGCAGTACTTC.